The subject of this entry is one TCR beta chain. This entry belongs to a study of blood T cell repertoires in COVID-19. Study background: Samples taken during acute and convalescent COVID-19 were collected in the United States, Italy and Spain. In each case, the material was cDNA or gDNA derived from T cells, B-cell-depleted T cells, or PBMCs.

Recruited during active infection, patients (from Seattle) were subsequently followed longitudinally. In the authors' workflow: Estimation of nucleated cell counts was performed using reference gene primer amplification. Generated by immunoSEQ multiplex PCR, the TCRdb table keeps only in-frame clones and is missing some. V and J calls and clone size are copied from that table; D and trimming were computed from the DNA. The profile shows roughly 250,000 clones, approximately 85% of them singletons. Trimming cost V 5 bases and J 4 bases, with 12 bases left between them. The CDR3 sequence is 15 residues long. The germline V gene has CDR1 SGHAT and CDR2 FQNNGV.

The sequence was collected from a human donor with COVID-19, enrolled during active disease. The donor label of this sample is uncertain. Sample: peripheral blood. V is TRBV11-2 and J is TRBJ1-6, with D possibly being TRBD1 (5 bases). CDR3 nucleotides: TGTGCCAGCAGCAAAGACAGCCCTTATAATTCACCCCTCCACTTT. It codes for CASSKDSPYNSPLHF.